This T cell receptor beta chain was documented in a study of early T cells in non-severe SARS-CoV-2 infection. Using its own MiXCR run on the 5' RACE reads, TCRdb lists one record per CDR3 protein. This repertoire shows around 47,000 distinct CDR3 sequences, more than 9.5% found once; its top ten account for about 13%. The CDR3 length is 13 residues. The V gene lost 3 bases and the J gene lost 4 bases, with 12 bases spanning the gap. CDR1 DFQATT and CDR2 SNEGSKA come from the germline V gene (reference sequence). This clonotype appeared once. Sequenced: whole blood. The source of this sequence is an adult who was a healthcare worker with PCR-confirmed SARS-CoV-2 infection or an uninfected control (not recorded which). The V call is TRBV20-1, the J call TRBJ2-5; D may be TRBD1 (5 bases). The CDR3 region has the DNA TGCAGTGCTAGTGCAGGGCCTCCAGAGACCCAGTACTTC. Protein product: CSASAGPPETQYF.